This paragraph reports one TCR beta chain. It has no known antigen specificity. No base quality values were provided; no much bigger clone lies one nucleotide off. This sample was taken from a study of identifying expanded T cells in peripheral blood (dated by TCRdb to about 2019). About the investigation overall: Technical replicates were generated by sequencing separate aliquots of the same genomic DNA pool, and four replicates were compared pairwise. The paper's findings and limits, for the study overall: Across all healthy-donor time intervals, the beta-binomial model significantly lowered both the number of clones called differentially abundant and the false-positive rate. About 1.3 differentially abundant clones were flagged by the binomial model between technical replicates, whereas about 17 and 20 were flagged over roughly two weeks and four weeks, respectively. The authors expected that biological variance in healthy repertoires might rise further over much longer intervals, such as months to years. Variance in clone template counts between roughly 2-week samples significantly increased with total template count across all healthy donors.

No immune events, such as infections, were documented for the healthy donors during the collection period. Blood repertoires from healthy donors were used as a training cohort for calibrating time-dependent variance in a beta-binomial model of differential abundance of T-cell clones. The training cohort included 10 or so healthy donors, of whom 3 were female and 7 were male. An age range of about 29 to 65 years, with an average of 43 years, was recorded for the donors. Whole blood was collected from each healthy donor at three time points spaced two weeks apart and obtained from a commercial supplier. For immunosequencing, genomic DNA was extracted from unsorted whole blood. V is pared back by 5 bases and J by 0 bases, with 17 bases lying between the germline termini. CDR1 SQVTM and CDR2 ANQGSEA are derived from the germline V gene. The CDR3 numbers 16 residues from cysteine through phenylalanine. The kept DNA is CDR3 alone, 48 bases in frame from the first base.

The immunoSEQ Assay, which relies on bias-controlled multiplex PCR amplification of genomic DNA, was used to profile TCRbeta CDR3 regions. The original pipeline was this. The absolute abundance of each unique TCRbeta CDR3 region was quantified after sequences were collapsed and filtered. Differential abundance was tested with a binomial (Fisher-equivalent) model and with a beta-binomial model adding time-dependent variance fitted from healthy donors. Clones with fewer than 5 combined templates were removed, and a clone was called differentially abundant if the clone's Benjamini-Hochberg FDR was below 0.01. The form v = (b*log(k)+a)^2 was used to model beta-binomial variance as a function of total template count across the two samples. TCRdb holds this immuneACCESS table with in-frame rearrangements only. Some clones are missing; in checked studies, unresolved V genes explain under half, and the rest has no known cause. The DNA was the basis for D and trimming; V, J and clone size are from that table. This sample gives around 78,000 clones in total; 84% of them show up just once. Together, the top ten hold around a sixth of the sample.

This chain is built from TRBV29-1 and TRBJ2-1, with TRBD2 tentatively as D gene (5 bases match). The sample was blood. The clonotype was recovered from a person between 18 and 75 years old in good health. DNA sequence: TGCAGCGTTCCCGGGGAACGGGTGAGCTCCTACAATGAGCAGTTCTTC. This is translated as CSVPGERVSSYNEQFF.